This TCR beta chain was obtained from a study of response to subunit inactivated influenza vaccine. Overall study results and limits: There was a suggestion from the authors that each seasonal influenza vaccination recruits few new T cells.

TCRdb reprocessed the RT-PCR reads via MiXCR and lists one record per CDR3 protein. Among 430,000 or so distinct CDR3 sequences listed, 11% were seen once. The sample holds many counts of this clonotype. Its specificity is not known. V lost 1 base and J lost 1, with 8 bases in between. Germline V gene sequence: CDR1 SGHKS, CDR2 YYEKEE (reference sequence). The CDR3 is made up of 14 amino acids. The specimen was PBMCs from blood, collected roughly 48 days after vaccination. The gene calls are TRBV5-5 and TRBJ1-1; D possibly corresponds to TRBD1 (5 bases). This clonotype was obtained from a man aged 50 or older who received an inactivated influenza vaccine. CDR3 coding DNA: TGTGCCAGCAGCTTGTTGGGGCAGAACACTGAAGCTTTCTTT. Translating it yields CASSLLGQNTEAFF.